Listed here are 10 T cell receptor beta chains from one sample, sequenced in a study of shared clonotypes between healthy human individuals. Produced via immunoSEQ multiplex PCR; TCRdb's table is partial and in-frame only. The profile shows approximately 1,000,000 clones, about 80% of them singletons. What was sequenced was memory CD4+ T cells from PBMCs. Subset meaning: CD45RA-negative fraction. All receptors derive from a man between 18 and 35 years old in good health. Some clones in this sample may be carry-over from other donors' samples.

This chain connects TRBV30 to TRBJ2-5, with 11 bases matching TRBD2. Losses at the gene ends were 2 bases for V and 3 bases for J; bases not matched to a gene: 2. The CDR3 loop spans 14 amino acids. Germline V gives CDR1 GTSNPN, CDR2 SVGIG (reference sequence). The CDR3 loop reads CAWSMGLAEETQYF. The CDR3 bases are TGTGCCTGGAGTATGGGACTAGCGGAAGAGACCCAGTACTTC.

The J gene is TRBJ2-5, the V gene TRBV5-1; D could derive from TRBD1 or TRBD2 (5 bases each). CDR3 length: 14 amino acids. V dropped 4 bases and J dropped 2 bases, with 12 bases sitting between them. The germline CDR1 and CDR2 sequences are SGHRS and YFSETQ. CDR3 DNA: TGCGCCAGCAGCCCGGGACCAGGACAAGAGACCCAGTACTTC. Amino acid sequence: CASSPGPGQETQYF.

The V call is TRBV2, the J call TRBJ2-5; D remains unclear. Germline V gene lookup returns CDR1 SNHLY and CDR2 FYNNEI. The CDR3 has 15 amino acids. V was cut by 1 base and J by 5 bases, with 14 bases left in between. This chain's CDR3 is CASSEDWNQWETQYF. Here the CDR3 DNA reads TGTGCCAGCAGTGAAGATTGGAATCAGTGGGAGACCCAGTACTTC.

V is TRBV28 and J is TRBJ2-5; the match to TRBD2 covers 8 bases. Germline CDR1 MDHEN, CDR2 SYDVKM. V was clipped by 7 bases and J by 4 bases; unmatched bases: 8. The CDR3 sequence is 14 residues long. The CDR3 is CASTLTGGRETQYF. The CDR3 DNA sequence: TGTGCCAGCACTCTAACGGGGGGGCGAGAGACCCAGTACTTC.

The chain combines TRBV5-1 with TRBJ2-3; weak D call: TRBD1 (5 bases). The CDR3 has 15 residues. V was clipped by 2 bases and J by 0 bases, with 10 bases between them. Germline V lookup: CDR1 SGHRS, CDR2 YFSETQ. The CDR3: CASSLETVSTDTQYF. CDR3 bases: TGCGCCAGCAGCTTAGAGACAGTAAGCACAGATACGCAGTATTTT.

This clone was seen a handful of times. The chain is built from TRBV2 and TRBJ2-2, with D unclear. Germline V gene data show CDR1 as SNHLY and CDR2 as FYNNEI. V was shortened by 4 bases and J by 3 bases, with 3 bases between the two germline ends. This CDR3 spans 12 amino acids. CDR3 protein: CASSAYTGELFF. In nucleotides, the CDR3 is TGTGCCAGCAGTGCTTACACCGGGGAGCTGTTTTTT.

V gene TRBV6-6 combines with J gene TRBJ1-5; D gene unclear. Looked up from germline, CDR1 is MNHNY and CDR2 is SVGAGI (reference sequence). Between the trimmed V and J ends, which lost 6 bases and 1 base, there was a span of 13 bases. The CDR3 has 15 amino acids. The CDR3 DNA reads TGTGCCAGCAGATCCGTCTACTCAAGCAATCAGCCCCAGCATTTT. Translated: CASRSVYSSNQPQHF.

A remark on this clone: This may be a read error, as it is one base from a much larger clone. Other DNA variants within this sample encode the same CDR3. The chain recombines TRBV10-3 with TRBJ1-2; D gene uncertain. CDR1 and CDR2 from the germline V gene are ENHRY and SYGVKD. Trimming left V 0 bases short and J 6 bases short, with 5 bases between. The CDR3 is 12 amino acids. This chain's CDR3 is CAISESGDGYTF. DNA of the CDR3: TGTGCCATCAGTGAGTCTGGCGATGGCTACACCTTC.

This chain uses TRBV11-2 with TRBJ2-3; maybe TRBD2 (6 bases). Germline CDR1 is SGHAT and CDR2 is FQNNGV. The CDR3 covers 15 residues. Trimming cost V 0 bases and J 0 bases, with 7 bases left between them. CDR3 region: CASSLDGTSTDTQYF. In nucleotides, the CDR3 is TGTGCCAGCAGCTTAGATGGGACTAGCACAGATACGCAGTATTTT. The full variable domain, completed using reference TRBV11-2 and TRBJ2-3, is EAGVAQSPRYKIIEKRQSVAFWCNPISGHATLYWYQQILGQGPKLLIQFQNNGVVDDSQLPKDRFSAERLKGVDSTLKIQPAKLEDSAVYLCASSLDGTSTDTQYFGPGTRLTVL.

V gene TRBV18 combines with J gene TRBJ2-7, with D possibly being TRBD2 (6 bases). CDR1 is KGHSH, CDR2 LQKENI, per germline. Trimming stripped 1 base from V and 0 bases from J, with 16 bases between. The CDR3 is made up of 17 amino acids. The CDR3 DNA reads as TGTGCCAGCTCACCACTCTCGGCAAGCGGGCCCTCCTACGAGCAGTACTTC. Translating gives CASSPLSASGPSYEQYF.